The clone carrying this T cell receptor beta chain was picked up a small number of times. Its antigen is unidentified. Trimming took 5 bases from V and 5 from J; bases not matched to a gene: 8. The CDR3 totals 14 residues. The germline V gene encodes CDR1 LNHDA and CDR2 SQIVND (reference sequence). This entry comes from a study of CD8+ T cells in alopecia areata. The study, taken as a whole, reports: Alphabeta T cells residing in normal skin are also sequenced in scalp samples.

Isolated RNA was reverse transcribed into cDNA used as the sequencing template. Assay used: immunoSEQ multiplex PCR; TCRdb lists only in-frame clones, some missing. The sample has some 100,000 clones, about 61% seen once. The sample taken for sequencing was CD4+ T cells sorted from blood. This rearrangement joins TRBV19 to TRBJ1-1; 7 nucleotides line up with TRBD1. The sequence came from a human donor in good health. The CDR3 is CASSGQAIGTEAFF. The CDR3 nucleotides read TGTGCCAGTAGTGGACAGGCCATAGGAACTGAAGCTTTCTTT.